The 5 T cell receptor beta chains in this list originate from one sample, sequenced in a study of blood T cell repertoires in COVID-19 (dated by TCRdb to about 2020). Library preparation was by the immunoSEQ multiplex PCR assay. Entries here come from immuneACCESS through TCRdb and include only in-frame sequences with V and J called. Some clones fail to appear in such tables; in the studies checked, an unresolved V gene covers under half of the shortfall, and the cause of the remainder is unknown. Counted in this sample were roughly 59,000 clones; approximately 80% of them appeared once. The ten largest make up 9.7% of the sample. The sequenced sample consisted of peripheral blood. All receptors derive from a human donor in a cohort sampled during active COVID-19.

This clone was detected a few times. The chain combines TRBV11-2 with TRBJ2-7; D is undetermined. Trimming cost V 6 bases and J 4 bases, with 4 bases left between them. The CDR3 extends over 10 amino acids. The germline gives CDR1 SGHAT, CDR2 FQNNGV. The chain's CDR3 is CASSNYEQYF. Written as DNA, the CDR3 is TGTGCCAGCAGTAATTACGAGCAGTACTTC.

J is TRBJ2-3 and V is TRBV6-1, with D unclear. The V gene's germline CDR1 is MNHNS and CDR2 SASEGT. The CDR3 is 13 amino acids. V was shortened by 1 base and J by 7 bases, with 9 bases between the two germline ends. In DNA form, the CDR3 reads TGTGCCAGCAGTGAAGAGGCAACTAATACGCAGTATTTT. Protein product: CASSEEATNTQYF.

This chain joins TRBV3-1 (or the pseudogene TRBV3-2) and TRBJ2-2; TRBD2 might be the D (7 bases). Germline lookup yields CDR1 LGHDT and CDR2 YNNKEL (reference sequence). The V gene lost 3 bases and the J gene lost 5 bases, with 16 bases spanning the gap. This CDR3 comprises 16 residues. The CDR3 here is CASSHRGGVRTGELFF. For the CDR3, the DNA is TGTGCCAGCAGCCATAGGGGGGGAGTGAGGACCGGGGAGCTGTTTTTT.

This clone was detected only a few times. The chain joins TRBV7-2 to TRBJ1-6, with a possible D match to TRBD1 (6 bases). Trimming left V 5 bases short and J 14 bases short, with 16 bases between. The germline V gene encodes CDR1 SGHTA and CDR2 FQGNSA. The CDR3 is 13 amino acids. Here the CDR3 DNA reads TGTGCCAGCAGCCAACAGGGTTTGGGGTCCCTCCACTTT. Protein product: CASSQQGLGSLHF. Based on the CDR3 plus reference TRBV7-2 and TRBJ1-6, the full variable domain is GAGVSQSPSNKVTEKGKDVELRCDPISGHTALYWYRQSLGQGLEFLIYFQGNSAPDKSGLPSDRFSAERTGGSVSTLTIQRTQQEDSAVYLCASSQQGLGSLHFGNGTRLTVT.

The CDR3 nucleotides read TGTGCCAGCAGTCCCGTAAGGACAGGGCTGGTTGATACGCAGTATTTT. Translating gives CASSPVRTGLVDTQYF. The rearrangement uses TRBV28 and TRBJ2-3; TRBD1 agrees at 8 bases. V shed 5 bases and J 6 bases; nucleotides not matched to a gene: 13. CDR3 length: 16 residues. Germline-derived CDR1 and CDR2 are MDHEN and SYDVKM.